The subject of this entry is one T cell receptor beta chain. What it recognizes is unknown. MiXCR was run by TCRdb on the 5' RACE reads, yielding one entry per CDR3 protein. The repertoire holds about 240,000 distinct CDR3 sequences, with roughly a tenth as singletons. The CDR3 is made up of 13 amino acids. V lost 4 bases, J lost 4 bases, and 10 bases lay in between. Germline V gene data show CDR1 as ENHRY and CDR2 as SYGVKD. This entry comes from a study of identical twins. Study results and limitations: Cord blood beta clonotypes that were abundant carried fewer insertions, and memory repertoires showed no such trend. Excess low generation probability was seen in twin-shared out-of-frame alpha sequences.

The source of this sequence is a man in his forties or fifties in good health. This chain joins TRBV10-3 and TRBJ2-5; D unclear. Sequenced sample: memory T cells sorted from blood. The CDR3: CAISVSVGETQYF. The CDR3 DNA follows: TGTGCCATCAGTGTATCGGTTGGAGAGACCCAGTACTTC.